What follows describes a single T cell receptor (beta chain). Treatment-naive patients with stable or active relapsing-remitting disease were the multiple sclerosis controls. The data derive from a study of CD8 T cells in Susac syndrome. RNA totalling roughly 0.5 to 1 ug underwent reverse transcription with random hexamers. immunoSEQ multiplex PCR amplified TCR beta CDR3 across 54 Vbeta, 13 Jbeta. TCRdb redid the calling of the immunoSEQ multiplex PCR reads with MiXCR, one entry per CDR3 protein. The repertoire holds over 350,000 distinct CDR3 sequences, with 85% to 90% as singletons. The CDR3 is made up of 18 amino acids. Per germline, CDR1 LGHNT and CDR2 FRNRAP. J was trimmed by 3 bases and V by 7 bases; bases with no gene match: 12.

The receptor was derived from a human donor with multiple sclerosis. Sequencing was done on a sample of CD8+ T cells from PBMCs. The genes are TRBV12-5 and TRBJ2-7; TRBD2 matches 16 bases. The CDR3 is CASATYPGLAGGLYEQYF. The CDR3, as DNA: TGTGCTAGTGCCACCTACCCGGGACTAGCGGGAGGGCTCTACGAGCAGTACTTC. Together with reference TRBV12-5 and TRBJ2-7, the CDR3 gives the full variable domain: DARVTQTPRHKVTEMGQEVTMRCQPILGHNTVFWYRQTMMQGLELLAYFRNRAPLDDSGMPKDRFSAEMPDATLATLKIQPSEPRDSAVYFCASATYPGLAGGLYEQYFGPGTRLTVT.